This T cell receptor (beta chain) was identified in a study of cytomegalovirus exposure and HLA in healthy donors. Findings and limits, study-wide: Accurate HLA-A and HLA-B prediction from TCR beta sequences was reported for most subjects.

Note on this clone: What it binds is unknown.

PCR was performed using 60 Vbeta and 13 Jbeta primers. The assay was immunoSEQ multiplex PCR, and TCRdb's table has in-frame clones only and misses some. The table lists some 150,000 clones, approximately 77% of them singletons. CDR3 size: 16 residues. Germline CDR1 and CDR2: MNHNY and SVGAGI (reference sequence). V was clipped by 2 bases and J by 4 bases; unmatched bases: 8. The J gene is TRBJ2-3, the V gene TRBV6-6, with 8 bases identical to TRBD1. This clonotype originated in a woman in her forties or fifties in good health and CMV-seronegative. The specimen was PBMCs. As DNA, the CDR3 is TGTGCCAGCAGTTACCGCACAGGGGGTGGGTCAGATACGCAGTATTTT. Translating gives CASSYRTGGGSDTQYF.